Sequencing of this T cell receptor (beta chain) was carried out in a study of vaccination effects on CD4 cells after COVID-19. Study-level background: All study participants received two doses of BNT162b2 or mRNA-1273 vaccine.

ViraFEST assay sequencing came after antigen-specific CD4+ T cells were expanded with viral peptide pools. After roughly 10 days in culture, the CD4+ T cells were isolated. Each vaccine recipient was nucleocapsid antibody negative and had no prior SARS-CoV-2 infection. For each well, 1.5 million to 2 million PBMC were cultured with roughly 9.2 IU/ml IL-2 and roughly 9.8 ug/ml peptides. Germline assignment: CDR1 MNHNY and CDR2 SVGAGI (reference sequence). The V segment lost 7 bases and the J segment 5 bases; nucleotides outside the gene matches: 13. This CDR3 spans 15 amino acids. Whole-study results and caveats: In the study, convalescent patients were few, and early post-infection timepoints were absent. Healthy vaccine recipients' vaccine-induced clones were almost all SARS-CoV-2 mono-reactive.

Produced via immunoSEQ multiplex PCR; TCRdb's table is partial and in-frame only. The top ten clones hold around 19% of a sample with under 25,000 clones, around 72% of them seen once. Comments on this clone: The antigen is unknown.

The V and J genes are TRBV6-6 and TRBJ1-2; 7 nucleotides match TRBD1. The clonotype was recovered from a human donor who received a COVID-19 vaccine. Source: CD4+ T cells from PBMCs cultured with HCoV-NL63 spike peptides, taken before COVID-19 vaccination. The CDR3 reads CASISPGGRFYGYTF. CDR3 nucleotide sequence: TGTGCCAGCATTTCCCCAGGGGGAAGGTTTTATGGCTACACCTTC.